These 8 T cell receptor beta chains share one sample of origin, sequenced in a study of identical twins. TCRdb passed the 5' RACE reads through MiXCR, listing each CDR3 protein once. Found here are about 700,000 distinct CDR3 sequences, 6% to 6.5% of them singletons; the top ten hold around 1.7%. The sequenced material came from naive T cells sorted from blood. Receptors originate from a man aged 18 to 35 in good health.

This clonotype was counted many times. This CDR3 is CAISESRTGQETQYF. CDR3 coding DNA: TGTGCCATCAGTGAGTCCAGGACAGGCCAAGAGACCCAGTACTTC. V usage is TRBV10-3 and J usage is TRBJ2-5, with 7 nucleotides matching TRBD1. CDR3 length equals 15 residues. The germline V gene encodes CDR1 ENHRY and CDR2 SYGVKD. After removal of 0 bases from V and 1 base from J, the junction contained 2 bases not matched to a gene.

This clonotype was counted only a few times. At one boundary the junction diverges from the germline segment, which might be a read error. The chain has TRBV12-3 or TRBV12-4 and TRBJ2-4; D perhaps matches TRBD2 (7 bases). The CDR3 loop spans 11 amino acids. CDR3 residues: CASIFRVRGAF. CDR3 DNA sequence: TGTGCCAGCATCTTCAGGGTCCGGGGGGCCTTC.

Remarks on this clonotype: A read error is possible here, since a much larger clone lies one base away. This rearrangement joins TRBV6-2 or TRBV6-3 to TRBJ2-7; D remains unclear. The CDR3 is made up of 12 amino acids. Trimming removed 2 bases at V and 7 bases at J, with 9 bases between. Germline V gene sequence: CDR1 MNHEY, CDR2 SVGEGT. As DNA, the CDR3 is TGTGCCAGCAGTTACGCCGGCCGGGAGCAGTACTTC. Encoded protein: CASSYAGREQYF.

The table lists this clonotype with a few counts. This chain links TRBV2 with TRBJ1-1; D may be TRBD1 (6 bases). V was pared by 5 bases and J by 3 bases, with 10 bases between. Per the germline V gene, CDR1 is SNHLY and CDR2 is FYNNEI. This CDR3 is built from 13 residues. The CDR3 spells CASSTGSDTEAFF. CDR3 nucleotides: TGTGCCAGCAGTACAGGGTCCGACACTGAAGCTTTCTTT.

This clonotype came up many times. The V and J genes are TRBV12-3 or TRBV12-4 and TRBJ2-7, with 11 bases lining up with TRBD1. CDR3 length: 14 amino acids. J was trimmed by 7 bases and V by 6 bases; bases with no gene match: 8. The CDR3 bases are TGTGCCAGCAGCCTAGGACAGGGGGCGAGGGAGCAGTACTTC. Translation gives CASSLGQGAREQYF.

This clonotype was observed many times. CDR3 DNA sequence: TGCAGTGCTAGAGATGGGACCGCGTACGAGCAGTACTTC. It codes for CSARDGTAYEQYF. The chain carries TRBV20-1 and TRBJ2-7, with D perhaps being TRBD1 or TRBD2 (5 bases each). This CDR3 has 13 amino acids. V lost 0 bases, J lost 4 bases, and 10 bases lay in between. CDR1 DFQATT and CDR2 SNEGSKA come from the germline V gene (reference sequence).

This chain links TRBV29-1 with TRBJ2-1; TRBD2 might be the D (5 bases). The CDR3 is made up of 11 amino acids. The V and J ends lost 5 bases and 15 bases respectively, with 17 bases between them. The germline CDR1 and CDR2 sequences are SQVTM and ANQGSEA. CDR3 residues: CSVPGPFRGFF. The CDR3 DNA is TGCAGCGTTCCCGGGCCTTTTCGGGGGTTCTTC.

This clonotype has a count of ten or more. This chain connects TRBV28 to TRBJ2-7; D uncertain. Germline CDR1 is MDHEN and CDR2 is SYDVKM. With 11 bases removed from V and 6 bases from J, the gap between germline ends came to 14 bases. The length of the CDR3 is 11 residues. DNA of the CDR3: TGTGCCTCCCATGAATTCGGCGAGCAGTACTTC. Protein sequence: CASHEFGEQYF.